Following are 26 T cell receptor beta chains from one sample sequenced in a study of blood T cell repertoires in COVID-19. Repertoires were generated with immunoSEQ multiplex PCR, while TCRdb's copy carries only in-frame clones and drops some. The table lists 430,000 or so clones, approximately 90% of them singletons. Sample: peripheral blood. These receptor sequences come from a young man with COVID-19, enrolled during active disease.

V is TRBV27 and J is TRBJ1-5, with TRBD1 identical over 8 bases. Per germline, CDR1 MNHEY and CDR2 SMNVEV (reference sequence). This CDR3 has 13 residues. Trimming took 5 bases from V and 9 from J; bases not matched to a gene: 6. The CDR3 DNA is TGTGCCAGCAGTGGACAGGGACCTCGGCCCCAGCATTTT. Protein sequence: CASSGQGPRPQHF.

Here the CDR3 DNA reads TGTGCCAGCAGCCGCGGGGGGGGCGGCACTGAAGCTTTCTTT. It yields the protein CASSRGGGGTEAFF. The chain combines TRBV3-1 (or the pseudogene TRBV3-2) with TRBJ1-1, with D possibly matching TRBD1 (6 bases). The CDR3 totals 14 residues. V was clipped by 4 bases and J by 4 bases, with 13 bases between them. Germline lookup yields CDR1 LGHDT and CDR2 YNNKEL (reference sequence).

The chain is built from TRBV30 and TRBJ2-4, with TRBD2 identical over 7 bases. There are 17 residues in the CDR3. Germline assignment: CDR1 GTSNPN and CDR2 SVGIG (reference sequence). J was trimmed by 2 bases and V by 5 bases; bases with no gene match: 15. CDR3 sequence: CAWVPLGEGLTKNIQYF. In DNA, the CDR3 is TGTGCCTGGGTACCCCTAGGGGAGGGATTAACCAAAAACATTCAGTACTTC.

The chain has TRBV27 and TRBJ1-5; 8 bases map to TRBD1. From germline, CDR1 is MNHEY and CDR2 SMNVEV (reference sequence). V was pared by 7 bases and J by 0 bases, with 5 bases of the junction left unmatched. This CDR3 is built from 15 residues. CDR3 region: CASTETGVSNQPQHF. CDR3 in DNA: TGTGCCAGCACTGAGACAGGGGTTAGCAATCAGCCCCAGCATTTT.

This clone was picked up one time. This chain uses TRBV5-1 with TRBJ2-1; D might be TRBD2 (5 bases). Trimming left V 6 bases short and J 0 bases short, with 10 bases between. The length of the CDR3 is 14 residues. Germline CDR1 reads SGHRS; CDR2 reads YFSETQ. The CDR3 spells CASNRGNSYNEQFF. In DNA form, the CDR3 reads TGCGCCAGCAATCGAGGGAACTCCTACAATGAGCAGTTCTTC. Filled out from reference TRBV5-1 and TRBJ2-1, the complete variable domain reads KAGVTQTPRYLIKTRGQQVTLSCSPISGHRSVSWYQQTPGQGLQFLFEYFSETQRNKGNFPGRFSGRQFSNSRSEMNVSTLELGDSALYLCASNRGNSYNEQFFGPGTRLTVL.

The chain uses TRBV10-2 and TRBJ1-1; 7 bases fit TRBD1. Germline assignment: CDR1 WSHSY and CDR2 SAAADI. Trimming removed 5 bases from V and 3 bases from J; junction bases left unmatched: 3. CDR3 length: 13 amino acids. The CDR3 DNA sequence: TGCGCCAGCAGTAGTACAGGGGACACTGAAGCTTTCTTT. Translated, it gives CASSSTGDTEAFF.

The chain combines TRBV12-3 or TRBV12-4 with TRBJ1-2; possible D gene TRBD1, 5 bases. The V end was cut by 3 bases, the J end by 5 bases, with 10 bases between. The CDR3 has 13 residues. CDR3 nucleotides: TGTGCCAGCAGTTTGGGCAGGGAATATGGCTACACCTTC. Protein product: CASSLGREYGYTF.

This chain uses TRBV11-2 with TRBJ2-5, with D perhaps matching TRBD2 (5 bases). The CDR3 length is 15 residues. CDR1 is SGHAT and CDR2 is FQNNGV in the germline V gene. Trimming cost V 5 bases and J 2 bases, with 15 bases left between them. CDR3 sequence: CASSPLGTGQETQYF. In nucleotides, the CDR3 is TGTGCCAGCAGCCCTCTAGGTACGGGGCAAGAGACCCAGTACTTC.

V is TRBV29-1 and J is TRBJ1-1; no definite D call. The CDR3 runs to 12 residues. In germline, CDR1 is SQVTM, CDR2 ANQGSEA. With 8 bases removed from V and 1 base from J, the gap between germline ends came to 11 bases. Written as DNA, the CDR3 is TGCAGCCCAGAACAGCAGAACACTGAAGCTTTCTTT. Amino acid sequence: CSPEQQNTEAFF.

For this clone: The same CDR3 can be traced to other DNA sequences in this sample. V usage is TRBV12-3 or TRBV12-4 and J usage is TRBJ2-5; maybe TRBD2 (7 bases). V lost 2 bases to trimming and J lost 5 bases, with 9 bases between them. This CDR3 is built from 13 residues. DNA for the CDR3: TGTGCCAGCAGTTTAAGGGGGGGTGAGACCCAGTACTTC. As protein: CASSLRGGETQYF.

V and J are TRBV7-9 and TRBJ1-5; 8 nucleotides match TRBD1. The V segment lost 5 bases and the J segment 4 bases; nucleotides outside the gene matches: 7. The CDR3 has 15 amino acids. Germline CDR1 reads SEHNR; CDR2 reads FQNEAQ (reference sequence). Here the CDR3 DNA reads TGTGCCAGCAGCCCGGCAGGGGGCAGGAATCAGCCCCAGCATTTT. It translates to CASSPAGGRNQPQHF.

The V gene is TRBV7-9, the J gene TRBJ2-2, with a tentative D call TRBD2 (5 bases). Germline values: CDR1 SEHNR, CDR2 FQNEAQ (reference sequence). Trimming removed 1 base from V and 4 bases from J, with 7 bases in between. This CDR3 is 14 amino acids long. DNA for the CDR3: TGTGCCAGCAGCTTAGAACTAGGCACCGGGGAGCTGTTTTTT. Protein: CASSLELGTGELFF.

This clone has just a few counts. The chain carries TRBV7-9 and TRBJ1-2; TRBD1 matches 8 bases. The trim removed 1 base at V and 5 bases at J, leaving 12 bases unmatched. The CDR3 runs 17 residues. In germline, CDR1 is SEHNR, CDR2 FQNEAQ (reference sequence). The CDR3 DNA sequence: TGTGCCAGCAGCTTAGGGGACAGGAGCGAACCCAGATATGGCTACACCTTC. Translating gives CASSLGDRSEPRYGYTF.

The V call is TRBV7-6, the J call TRBJ2-5; 14 nucleotides match TRBD2. The germline gives CDR1 SGHVS, CDR2 FNYEAQ. The junction had 3 bases not matched to a gene; V was cut back by 0 bases and J by 3 bases. CDR3 length: 17 amino acids. The CDR3 region has the DNA TGTGCCAGCAGCTTAGCCGGGACTAGCGGGGGAGAAGAGACCCAGTACTTC. Translated, it gives CASSLAGTSGGEETQYF.

The chain recombines TRBV11-2 with TRBJ2-1, with TRBD2 matching 7 bases. V lost 6 bases and J lost 2; bases outside the gene matches: 4. The CDR3 is 14 residues long. The germline CDR1 and CDR2 sequences are SGHAT and FQNNGV. For the CDR3, the DNA is TGTGCCAGCAGGGATGCGGGAGCCTACAATGAGCAGTTCTTC. Encoded protein: CASRDAGAYNEQFF.

The chain recombines TRBV24-1 with TRBJ2-3, with 7 bases lining up with TRBD1. The V segment lost 7 bases and the J segment 3 bases; nucleotides outside the gene matches: 0. In germline, CDR1 is KGHDR, CDR2 SFDVKD. This CDR3 has 12 amino acids. The CDR3 sequence is CATSRGTDTQYF. The DNA for the CDR3 is TGTGCCACCAGCAGGGGGACAGATACGCAGTATTTT.

This clone was detected once. The V call is TRBV27, the J call TRBJ2-7; a weak D match, TRBD1 (5 bases). V lost 0 bases to trimming and J lost 0 bases, with 9 bases between them. CDR1 is MNHEY, CDR2 SMNVEV, per germline (reference sequence). This CDR3 is 15 amino acids long. The CDR3 DNA sequence: TGTGCCAGCAGTTTATCGTTGGACACCTCCTACGAGCAGTACTTC. It is translated as CASSLSLDTSYEQYF.

The genes are TRBV6-6 and TRBJ2-5; 12 bases map to TRBD2. The V gene's germline CDR1 is MNHNY and CDR2 SVGAGI (reference sequence). CDR3 length: 13 residues. V trimming: 8 bases; J trimming: 5 bases; junction bases outside the gene matches: 3. The CDR3 protein is CASGLAGGETQYF. Written as DNA, the CDR3 is TGTGCCAGCGGGCTAGCGGGGGGGGAGACCCAGTACTTC.

The genes are TRBV28 and TRBJ1-1, with 7 bases that match TRBD1. Germline V lookup: CDR1 MDHEN, CDR2 SYDVKM. The trim removed 7 bases at V and 1 base at J, leaving 15 bases unmatched. This CDR3 is built from 17 residues. The CDR3 is CASNSMAPGTANTEAFF. CDR3 nucleotides: TGTGCCAGCAACTCAATGGCACCTGGGACAGCGAACACTGAAGCTTTCTTT.

J is TRBJ2-7 and V is TRBV11-3; 8 positions match TRBD2. The V segment lost 0 bases and the J segment 4 bases; nucleotides outside the gene matches: 11. Germline V gene data show CDR1 as SGHNT and CDR2 as YENEEA. The CDR3 runs to 17 residues. The CDR3 protein is CASSLDWTREGVYEQYF. CDR3 in DNA: TGTGCCAGCAGCTTAGACTGGACCCGGGAGGGAGTGTACGAGCAGTACTTC.

The V gene is TRBV7-9, the J gene TRBJ2-3; D gene unclear. V gave up 1 base and J gave up 4 bases, with 9 bases separating them. CDR1 and CDR2 from the germline V gene are SEHNR and FQNEAQ (reference sequence). The CDR3 length is 14 residues. The CDR3 bases are TGTGCCAGCAGCTTAGGTCGCGCATCAGATACGCAGTATTTT. Amino acids: CASSLGRASDTQYF.

The V call is TRBV11-2, the J call TRBJ2-3; D is ambiguous. V lost 8 bases and J lost 4, with 10 bases in between. Germline CDR1 SGHAT, CDR2 FQNNGV. The length of the CDR3 is 12 residues. The CDR3 loop reads CASGDSADTQYF. The CDR3 DNA is TGTGCCAGCGGAGACTCGGCAGATACGCAGTATTTT.

The rearrangement links TRBV18 to TRBJ1-2; D unclear. Trimming left V 3 bases short and J 3 bases short, with 11 bases between. This CDR3 has 14 residues. CDR1 and CDR2 (germline): KGHSH, LQKENI. As DNA, the CDR3 is TGTGCCAGCTCACCGGCGGCCGGAGACTATGGCTACACCTTC. Protein sequence: CASSPAAGDYGYTF.

The chain carries TRBV2 and TRBJ2-2, with 10 nucleotides matching TRBD2. Losses at the gene ends were 7 bases for V and 6 bases for J; bases not matched to a gene: 5. Germline V gives CDR1 SNHLY, CDR2 FYNNEI. The CDR3 extends over 14 amino acids. CDR3 loop: CASTLLAGAGELFF. Written as DNA, the CDR3 is TGTGCCAGCACCCTTCTAGCGGGAGCCGGGGAGCTGTTTTTT.

The chain couples TRBV5-1 to TRBJ1-5; maybe TRBD1 (6 bases). The CDR3 extends over 15 amino acids. Trimming removed 0 bases at V and 3 bases at J, with 10 bases between. Germline values: CDR1 SGHRS, CDR2 YFSETQ. The CDR3 spells CASSLDGQLNQPQHF. The CDR3 nucleotides are TGCGCCAGCAGCTTGGACGGACAGCTCAATCAGCCCCAGCATTTT.

The chain combines TRBV5-1 with TRBJ2-5, with 8 bases lining up with TRBD2. CDR3 length equals 14 residues. After removal of 3 bases from V and 2 bases from J, the junction contained 3 bases not matched to a gene. CDR1 SGHRS and CDR2 YFSETQ come from the germline V gene. The CDR3 sequence is CASSWGTSQETQYF. The CDR3 DNA reads TGCGCCAGCAGCTGGGGGACTAGTCAAGAGACCCAGTACTTC.